The rows below give T cell receptor beta chains drawn from one sample of a study of T cells in Graves' hyperthyroidism and ophthalmopathy. One entry per CDR3 protein results from TCRdb running MiXCR on the multiplex PCR reads. The sample includes approximately 590,000 distinct CDR3 sequences, around a sixth of them seen just once. The sequenced sample was blood. The receptors derive from a woman in her twenties or thirties with Graves' hyperthyroidism. The conserved cysteine and the conserved F or W are not part of the CDR3 here. For some rows the clone size is stated as once, few or many, or as a class when expanded; others skip it.

V,J,size,CDR3
TRBV10-3,TRBJ2-2,many,AIREGPNTGELF
TRBV19,TRBJ2-7,few,ASKRDTASYEQY
TRBV27,TRBJ2-7,few,ASSLARGNYEQY
TRBV7-9,TRBJ1-2,many,ASSPRDSPNYGYT
TRBV2,TRBJ2-7,many,ASSRQGGVGEQY
TRBV10-3,TRBJ2-3,.,ATRRKGPSTDTQY
TRBV6-1,TRBJ2-1,few,ASSRDPSYNEQF
TRBV5-1,TRBJ2-1,.,ASSLGAGGDYNEQF
TRBV20-1,TRBJ2-1,.,SANSGLAGSGEQF
TRBV12-3/TRBV12-4,TRBJ2-1,many,ASSLAVGGPGNEQF
TRBV7-2,TRBJ1-5,many,ASSPMGLTGNQPQH
TRBV29-1,TRBJ2-3,few,SVEGSVGGRTDTQY
TRBV27,TRBJ2-7,few,ASSPRGEAYEQY
TRBV7-8,TRBJ2-2,.,ASSLRGNGELF
TRBV27,TRBJ1-1,many,ASTWGAGGGTEAF
TRBV10-2,TRBJ2-1,.,ASTTSGSGTYDEQF
TRBV5-6,TRBJ2-7,.,ASSLGPSPYEQY
TRBV19,TRBJ1-1,.,ASSIAETGLNTEAF
TRBV12-3/TRBV12-4,TRBJ2-7,.,ASSFSSGRREQY
TRBV6-2/TRBV6-3,TRBJ1-5,many,ASSRDRGPGQPQH
TRBV28,TRBJ2-4,.,ASTFTAIAGIAKNIQY
TRBV2,TRBJ1-2,many,ASSESNRESVNT
TRBV6-1,TRBJ1-5,many,ASRPGQGADQPQH
TRBV27,TRBJ1-6,.,ASSWGQGNSPLH
TRBV7-9,TRBJ1-1,.,ASSLGGAPEAF
TRBV29-1,TRBJ1-3,few,SVEEGVNTIY
TRBV20-1,TRBJ2-2,.,SARPTGQANTGELF
TRBV4-1,TRBJ1-5,.,ASSQPGQGLSQPQH
TRBV18,TRBJ2-1,few,ASSPEAGAFYNEQF
TRBV19,TRBJ1-5,many,ASSMRQGGQPQH
TRBV19,TRBJ2-1,.,ASSIDCGTSGYNEQF
TRBV13,TRBJ2-1,few,ASSSVTQRDRAHEQF
TRBV20-1,TRBJ1-6,.,SARDLRGRGSPLH
TRBV19,TRBJ2-5,few,ASSMRDRVETQY
TRBV7-2,TRBJ2-1,.,ASSPTGVPYNEQF
TRBV12-3/TRBV12-4,TRBJ2-7,many,ASSPQTGSYEQY
TRBV10-3,TRBJ1-2,few,AIGQDPSGGYT
TRBV7-3,TRBJ1-1,.,ASSSGTITEAF
TRBV5-1,TRBJ2-3,many,ASSLNSGPTDTQY
TRBV20-1,TRBJ2-5,many,STKDGLYQETQY
TRBV5-1,TRBJ2-3,few,ASRLAGGATDTQY